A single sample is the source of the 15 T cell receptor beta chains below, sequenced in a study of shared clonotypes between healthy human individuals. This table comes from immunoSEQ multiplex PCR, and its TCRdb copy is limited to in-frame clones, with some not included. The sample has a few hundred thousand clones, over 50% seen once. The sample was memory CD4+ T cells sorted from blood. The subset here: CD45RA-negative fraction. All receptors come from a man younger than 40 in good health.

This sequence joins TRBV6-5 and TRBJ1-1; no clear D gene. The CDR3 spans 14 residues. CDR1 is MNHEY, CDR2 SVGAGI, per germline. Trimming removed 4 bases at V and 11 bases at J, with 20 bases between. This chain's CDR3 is CASSLLYKRSVAFF. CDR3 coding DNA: TGTGCCAGCAGTTTGCTTTACAAGCGCTCTGTGGCTTTCTTT.

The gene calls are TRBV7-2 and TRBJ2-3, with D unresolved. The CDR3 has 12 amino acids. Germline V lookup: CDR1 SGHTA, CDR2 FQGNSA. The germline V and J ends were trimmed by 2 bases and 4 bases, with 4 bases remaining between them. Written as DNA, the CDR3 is TGTGCCAGCAGCTTATACTCAGATACGCAGTATTTT. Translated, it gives CASSLYSDTQYF.

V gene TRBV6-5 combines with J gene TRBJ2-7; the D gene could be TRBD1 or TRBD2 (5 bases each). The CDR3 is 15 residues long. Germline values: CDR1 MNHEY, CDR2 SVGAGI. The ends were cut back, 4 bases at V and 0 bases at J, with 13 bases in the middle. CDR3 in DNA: TGTGCCAGCAGTTCTCCGGGACGGAGCTCCTACGAGCAGTACTTC. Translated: CASSSPGRSSYEQYF.

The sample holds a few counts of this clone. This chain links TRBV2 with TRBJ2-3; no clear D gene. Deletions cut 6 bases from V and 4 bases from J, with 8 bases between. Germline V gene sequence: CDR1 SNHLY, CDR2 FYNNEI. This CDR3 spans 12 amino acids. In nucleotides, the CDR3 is TGTGCCAGCAGCGGCGACTCAGATACGCAGTATTTT. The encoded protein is CASSGDSDTQYF.

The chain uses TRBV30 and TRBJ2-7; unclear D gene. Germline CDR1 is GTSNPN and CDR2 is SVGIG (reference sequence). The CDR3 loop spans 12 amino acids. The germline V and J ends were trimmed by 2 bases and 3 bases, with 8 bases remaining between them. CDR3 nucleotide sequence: TGTGCCTGGAGTTCGTTTGTCTACGAGCAGTACTTC. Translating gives CAWSSFVYEQYF. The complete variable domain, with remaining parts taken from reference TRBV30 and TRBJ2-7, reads SQTIHQWPATLVQPVGSPLSLECTVEGTSNPNLYWYRQAAGRGLQLLFYSVGIGQISSEVPQNLSASRPQDRQFILSSKKLLLSDSGFYLCAWSSFVYEQYFGPGTRLTVT.

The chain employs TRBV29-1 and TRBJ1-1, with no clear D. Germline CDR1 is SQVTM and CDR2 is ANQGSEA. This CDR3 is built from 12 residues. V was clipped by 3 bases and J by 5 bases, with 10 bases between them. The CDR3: CSVDSVGTEAFF. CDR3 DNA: TGCAGCGTTGACTCAGTGGGAACTGAAGCTTTCTTT.

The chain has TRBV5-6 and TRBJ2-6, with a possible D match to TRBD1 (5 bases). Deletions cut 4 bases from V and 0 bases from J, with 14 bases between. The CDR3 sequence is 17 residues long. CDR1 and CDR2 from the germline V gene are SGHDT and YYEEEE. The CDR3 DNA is TGTGCCAGCAGCAGGAAAACAAGGGGCTCTGGGGCCAACGTCCTGACTTTC. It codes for CASSRKTRGSGANVLTF.

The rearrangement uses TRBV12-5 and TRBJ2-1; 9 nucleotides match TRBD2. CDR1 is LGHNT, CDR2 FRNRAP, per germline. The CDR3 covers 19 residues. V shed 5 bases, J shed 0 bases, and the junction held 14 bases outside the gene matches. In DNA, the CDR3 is TGTGCTAGTGGTGTGCGTGTGGCGGGAGGGTACAGCTCCTACAATGAGCAGTTCTTC. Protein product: CASGVRVAGGYSSYNEQFF.

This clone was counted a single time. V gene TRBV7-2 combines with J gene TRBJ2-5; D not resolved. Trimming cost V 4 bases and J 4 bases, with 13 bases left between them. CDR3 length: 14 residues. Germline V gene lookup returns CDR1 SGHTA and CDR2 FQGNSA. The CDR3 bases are TGTGCCAGCAGCTCCTCATCGGGCCCAGAGACCCAGTACTTC. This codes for CASSSSSGPETQYF.

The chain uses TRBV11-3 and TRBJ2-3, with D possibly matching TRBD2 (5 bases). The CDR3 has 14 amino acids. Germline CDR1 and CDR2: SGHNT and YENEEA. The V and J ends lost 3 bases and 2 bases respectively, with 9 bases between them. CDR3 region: CASSFGGLTDTQYF. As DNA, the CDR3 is TGTGCCAGCAGCTTCGGCGGGCTCACAGATACGCAGTATTTT.

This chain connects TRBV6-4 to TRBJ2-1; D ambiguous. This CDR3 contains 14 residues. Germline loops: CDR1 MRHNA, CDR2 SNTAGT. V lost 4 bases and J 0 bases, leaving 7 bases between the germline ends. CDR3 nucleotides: TGTGCCAGCAGTGCCGATAGCTCCTACAATGAGCAGTTCTTC. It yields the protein CASSADSSYNEQFF.

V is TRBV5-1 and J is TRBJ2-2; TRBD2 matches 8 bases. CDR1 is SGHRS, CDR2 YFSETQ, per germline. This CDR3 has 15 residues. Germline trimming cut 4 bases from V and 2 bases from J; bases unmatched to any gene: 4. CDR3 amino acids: CASSPGTRNTGELFF. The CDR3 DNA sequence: TGCGCCAGCAGCCCCGGGACTAGAAACACCGGGGAGCTGTTTTTT.

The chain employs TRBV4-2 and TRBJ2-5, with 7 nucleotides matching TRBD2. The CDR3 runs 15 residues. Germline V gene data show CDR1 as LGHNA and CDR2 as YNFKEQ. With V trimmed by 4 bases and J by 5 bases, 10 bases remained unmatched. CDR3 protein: CASSRREGRDETQYF. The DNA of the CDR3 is TGTGCCAGCAGCCGAAGGGAAGGGAGGGACGAGACCCAGTACTTC.

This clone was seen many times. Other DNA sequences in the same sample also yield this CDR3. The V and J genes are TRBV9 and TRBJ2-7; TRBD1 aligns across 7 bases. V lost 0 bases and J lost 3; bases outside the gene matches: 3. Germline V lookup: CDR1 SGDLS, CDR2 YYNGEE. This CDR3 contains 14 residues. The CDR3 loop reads CASSVGQGNYEQYF. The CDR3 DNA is TGTGCCAGCAGCGTAGGACAGGGAAACTACGAGCAGTACTTC.

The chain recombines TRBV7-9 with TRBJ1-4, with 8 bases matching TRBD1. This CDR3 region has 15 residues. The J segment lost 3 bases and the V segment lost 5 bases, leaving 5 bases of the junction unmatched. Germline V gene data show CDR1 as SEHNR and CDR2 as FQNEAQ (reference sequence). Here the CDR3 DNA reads TGTGCCAGCAGCGCCAGGGGGCCTGCTAATGAAAAACTGTTTTTT. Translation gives CASSARGPANEKLFF.